The source of this T cell receptor (beta chain) is a study of cytomegalovirus exposure and HLA in healthy donors. Study-wide points: The study had only CMV serostatus as immune exposure information.

Vbeta (60) and Jbeta (13) primers were used in the PCR. Sequenced by immunoSEQ multiplex PCR; TCRdb stores in-frame clones only, minus some. The data contain about 120,000 clones, about three quarters of them singletons. About this clone: Its antigen is unknown.

This clonotype was obtained from a woman in her 40s in good health and CMV-seropositive. The specimen sequenced was PBMCs.

CDR3: CSVEKQGANTIYF. The CDR3 coding sequence is TGCAGCGTTGAAAAACAGGGGGCAAACACCATATATTTT. This chain joins TRBV29-1 and TRBJ1-3; 9 nucleotides line up with TRBD1. Looked up from germline, CDR1 is SQVTM and CDR2 is ANQGSEA. After removal of 2 bases from V and 6 bases from J, the junction contained 2 bases not matched to a gene. CDR3 length equals 13 residues.